These 27 T cell receptor beta chains were all obtained from the same sample, sequenced in a study of identifying expanded T cells in peripheral blood. Profiled with immunoSEQ multiplex PCR; TCRdb holds only in-frame clones, not every one. The top ten clones hold around 15% of a sample with 45,000 to 65,000 clones, roughly 82% of them seen once. What was sequenced was blood. The receptors derive from a person aged 18 to 75 in good health.

The gene calls are TRBV27 and TRBJ1-4, with D perhaps TRBD1 (6 bases). V was pared by 6 bases and J by 4 bases, with 9 bases between. Germline-derived CDR1 and CDR2 are MNHEY and SMNVEV (reference sequence). CDR3 size: 13 residues. The CDR3 here is CASRGHNNEKLFF. CDR3 nucleotide sequence: TGTGCCAGCAGGGGACACAATAATGAAAAACTGTTTTTT. Based on the CDR3 plus reference TRBV27 and TRBJ1-4, the full variable domain is EAQVTQNPRYLITVTGKKLTVTCSQNMNHEYMSWYRQDPGLGLRQIYYSMNVEVTDKGDVPEGYKVSRKEKRNFPLILESPSPNQTSLYFCASRGHNNEKLFFGSGTQLSVL.

This clone was detected only a few times. The V and J genes are TRBV21-1 and TRBJ1-4. TRBV21-1 is a pseudogene locus. The CDR3 sequence is 16 residues long. In nucleotides, the CDR3 is TGTGCCAGCAGCAAAAGGCGGGAGGGTTTTGGGGAAAAACTGTTTTTT. It yields the protein CASSKRREGFGEKLFF.

The rearrangement links TRBV28 to TRBJ2-7; 7 nucleotides match TRBD2. The CDR3 length is 14 residues. Germline V gene sequence: CDR1 MDHEN, CDR2 SYDVKM. The J segment lost 3 bases and the V segment lost 5 bases, leaving 7 bases of the junction unmatched. CDR3 DNA: TGTGCCAGCAGTCCCCCTGGCGGGAGCTACGAGCAGTACTTC. Translation gives CASSPPGGSYEQYF.

The chain links TRBV11-2 to TRBJ2-1, with D perhaps TRBD1 or TRBD2 (5 bases each). CDR3 size: 17 residues. Germline V gives CDR1 SGHAT, CDR2 FQNNGV. V lost 1 base and J lost 4, with 17 bases in between. CDR3 in amino acids: CASSLGPRTWGYNEQFF. Here the CDR3 DNA reads TGTGCCAGCAGCTTAGGCCCGAGAACCTGGGGGTACAATGAGCAGTTCTTC. The complete variable domain, with remaining parts taken from reference TRBV11-2 and TRBJ2-1, reads EAGVAQSPRYKIIEKRQSVAFWCNPISGHATLYWYQQILGQGPKLLIQFQNNGVVDDSQLPKDRFSAERLKGVDSTLKIQPAKLEDSAVYLCASSLGPRTWGYNEQFFGPGTRLTVL.

V is TRBV5-1 and J is TRBJ2-7; no firm D call. The CDR3 extends over 15 amino acids. V was pared by 1 base and J by 2 bases, with 13 bases between. CDR1 is SGHRS, CDR2 YFSETQ, per germline. In DNA, the CDR3 is TGCGCCAGCAGCTTGAACGGAAAATCCACCTACGAGCAGTACTTC. It codes for CASSLNGKSTYEQYF.

The genes are TRBV29-1 and TRBJ2-7, with TRBD1 matching over 9 bases. Trimming cost V 7 bases and J 0 bases; bases outside gene matches: 7. Germline V gene lookup returns CDR1 SQVTM and CDR2 ANQGSEA. This CDR3 spans 14 amino acids. The DNA for the CDR3 is TGCAGCGCCGGGGACAGGGTCAGCTCCTACGAGCAGTACTTC. It translates to CSAGDRVSSYEQYF.

This clone came up once. The chain joins TRBV5-1 to TRBJ1-2; 8 bases fit TRBD1. The V gene end was trimmed by 5 bases and the J gene end by 1 base; junction bases not matched to a gene: 10. Looked up from germline, CDR1 is SGHRS and CDR2 is YFSETQ. This CDR3 region has 16 residues. CDR3 loop: CASSTGGRTFNYGYTF. For the CDR3, the DNA is TGCGCCAGCAGTACAGGGGGACGTACCTTTAACTATGGCTACACCTTC.

V and J are TRBV30 and TRBJ2-1, with D perhaps TRBD1 or TRBD2 (5 bases each). CDR3 length equals 16 residues. Germline V gene data show CDR1 as GTSNPN and CDR2 as SVGIG (reference sequence). V was shortened by 0 bases and J by 7 bases, with 19 bases between the two germline ends. The CDR3, as DNA: TGTGCCTGGAGTGTAGGGTGGGGGAATGGCCCTAATGAGCAGTTCTTC. Translated, it gives CAWSVGWGNGPNEQFF.

The chain couples TRBV4-3 to TRBJ2-1; 11 bases map to TRBD1. The CDR3 loop spans 14 amino acids. The ends lost 4 bases at V and 10 bases at J; junction bases unmatched: 6. Germline V gene lookup returns CDR1 LGHNA and CDR2 YSLEER. The CDR3 sequence is CASSPGQGAREQFF. The DNA for the CDR3 is TGCGCCAGCAGCCCCGGACAGGGGGCACGGGAGCAGTTCTTC.

The V call is TRBV11-2, the J call TRBJ2-3, with 7 bases aligning to TRBD1. The germline CDR1 and CDR2 sequences are SGHAT and FQNNGV. The CDR3 has 15 amino acids. Losses at the gene ends were 6 bases for V and 3 bases for J; bases not matched to a gene: 9. As DNA, the CDR3 is TGTGCCAGCAGTAAGACAGGGTGGGTGACAGATACGCAGTATTTT. The encoded protein is CASSKTGWVTDTQYF.

The chain links TRBV10-2 to TRBJ2-3, with TRBD2 as a possible D gene (5 bases). The CDR3 contains 14 residues. The V end was cut by 8 bases, the J end by 7 bases, with 19 bases between. Germline CDR1 and CDR2: WSHSY and SAAADI. The CDR3 nucleotides read TGCGCCAGCTCGGAGACCCTCAGCGGACATACGCAGTATTTT. It translates to CASSETLSGHTQYF.

This chain links TRBV6-4 with TRBJ1-1; unclear D gene. The CDR3 has 15 residues. CDR1 and CDR2 from the germline V gene are MRHNA and SNTAGT. V lost 3 bases and J 2 bases, leaving 13 bases between the germline ends. The CDR3 spells CASSEMAGRNTEAFF. The DNA of the CDR3 is TGTGCCAGCAGTGAAATGGCAGGTCGAAACACTGAAGCTTTCTTT.

The rearrangement uses TRBV19 and TRBJ2-2, with 7 bases fitting TRBD2. V dropped 7 bases and J dropped 4; count of bases not matched to a gene: 9. This CDR3 is 15 amino acids long. CDR1 is LNHDA, CDR2 SQIVND, per germline (reference sequence). CDR3 nucleotides: TGTGCCAGTAAAGAGAACGGGAGGTCCACCGGGGAGCTGTTTTTT. Its protein is CASKENGRSTGELFF.

The CDR3 spells CASSRGRGASYEQYV. The CDR3, as DNA: TGTGCCAGCAGCCGAGGTAGGGGGGCCTCCTACGAGCAGTACGTC. The chain is built from TRBV5-6 and TRBJ2-7; the D call may be TRBD1 or TRBD2 (6 bases each). This CDR3 spans 15 amino acids. Trimming stripped 4 bases from V and 0 bases from J, with 14 bases between. The V gene's germline CDR1 is SGHDT and CDR2 YYEEEE.

The gene calls are TRBV4-3 and TRBJ2-3; 8 bases line up with TRBD2. Germline assignment: CDR1 LGHNA and CDR2 YSLEER. With 8 bases clipped from V and 0 bases from J, the junction kept 16 bases outside the gene matches. This CDR3 contains 18 residues. Here the CDR3 DNA reads TGCGCCAGCGGGGGGCCGGGGGGGTCGAAAGACAGCACAGATACGCAGTATTTT. Translation gives CASGGPGGSKDSTDTQYF.

The CDR3 loop is CASSPPGRGSSGNTIYF. The CDR3 DNA reads TGCGCCAGCAGCCCGCCGGGGCGGGGGAGCTCTGGAAACACCATATATTTT. The rearrangement links TRBV4-1 to TRBJ1-3; perhaps TRBD1 as D (5 bases). This CDR3 has 17 residues. Germline assignment: CDR1 MGHRA and CDR2 YSYEKL. Trimming took 4 bases from V and 0 from J, leaving 16 bases between them.

J is TRBJ1-4 and V is TRBV6-1; 10 bases align to TRBD1. J gave up 7 bases and V 6 bases, and 14 bases lay outside the gene matches. CDR3 length equals 17 residues. Germline CDR1 reads MNHNS; CDR2 reads SASEGT. The DNA for the CDR3 is TGTGCCAGCAGAGAAAGGGACCGAAGGGACAGGGGTGAAAAACTGTTTTTT. As protein: CASRERDRRDRGEKLFF.

This clone occurred many times. This chain's CDR3 is CSAGTETQYF. Written as DNA, the CDR3 is TGCAGTGCTGGAACGGAGACCCAGTACTTC. The chain combines TRBV20-1 with TRBJ2-5, with D unclear. From germline, CDR1 is DFQATT and CDR2 SNEGSKA (reference sequence). The CDR3 runs to 10 residues. The V and J ends lost 5 bases and 5 bases respectively, with 6 bases between them.

This chain joins TRBV5-6 and TRBJ2-7; TRBD1 or TRBD2 may be the D gene (5 bases each). This CDR3 is 13 amino acids long. Germline V gene sequence: CDR1 SGHDT, CDR2 YYEEEE. Trimming took off 0 bases at V and 3 bases at J, with 7 bases between the two ends. The CDR3 loop is CASSLGGIYEQYF. CDR3 DNA: TGTGCCAGCAGCTTGGGGGGGATCTACGAGCAGTACTTC.

In its sample, this clone was seen a few times. V usage is TRBV30 and J usage is TRBJ2-7, with a tentative D call TRBD1 (5 bases). From germline, CDR1 is GTSNPN and CDR2 SVGIG (reference sequence). The length of the CDR3 is 13 residues. V gave up 2 bases and J gave up 3 bases, with 11 bases separating them. The CDR3 loop reads CAWSRGLDYEQYF. The DNA for the CDR3 is TGTGCCTGGAGTAGGGGATTGGACTACGAGCAGTACTTC.

This chain uses TRBV6-5 with TRBJ2-1; D uncertain. The CDR3 runs 15 residues. The V end lost 5 bases, the J end lost 5 bases, and 16 bases lay between the germline ends. Germline CDR1 is MNHEY and CDR2 is SVGAGI. CDR3 residues: CASSLRMKENNEQFF. The CDR3 nucleotides are TGTGCCAGCAGTCTCCGGATGAAAGAGAACAATGAGCAGTTCTTC.

The chain employs TRBV9 and TRBJ2-2, with 15 bases aligning to TRBD2. CDR3 size: 17 residues. Germline V lookup: CDR1 SGDLS, CDR2 YYNGEE. J lost 4 bases, V lost 4 bases, and 5 bases had no gene match. In DNA, the CDR3 is TGTGCCAGCAGCTTGGGACTAGCGGGAGGAGGCACCGGGGAGCTGTTTTTT. It codes for CASSLGLAGGGTGELFF.

V usage is TRBV10-3 and J usage is TRBJ1-1; TRBD1 agrees at 7 bases. The V segment lost 4 bases and the J segment 5 bases; nucleotides outside the gene matches: 4. The germline V gene encodes CDR1 ENHRY and CDR2 SYGVKD. The CDR3 is 13 residues long. Here the CDR3 reads CAISGQGRTEAFF. The CDR3 bases are TGTGCCATCAGTGGACAGGGTAGGACTGAAGCTTTCTTT.

The rearrangement joins TRBV9 to TRBJ1-4; D uncertain. V was pared by 3 bases and J by 3 bases, with 15 bases between. The germline gives CDR1 SGDLS, CDR2 YYNGEE. The CDR3 loop spans 16 amino acids. CDR3 nucleotides: TGTGCCAGCAGCGGCGGAGTGATCCCGGCTAATGAAAAACTGTTTTTT. Residues: CASSGGVIPANEKLFF. Full variable domain (remainder filled in from reference TRBV9 and TRBJ1-4): DSGVTQTPKHLITATGQRVTLRCSPRSGDLSVYWYQQSLDQGLQFLIQYYNGEERAKGNILERFSAQQFPDLHSELNLSSLELGDSALYFCASSGGVIPANEKLFFGSGTQLSVL.

The chain links TRBV30 to TRBJ1-5, with D uncertain. This CDR3 is 16 amino acids long. Germline V CDR1 and CDR2: GTSNPN, SVGIG (reference sequence). Trimming left V 5 bases short and J 0 bases short, with 17 bases between. The CDR3 loop reads CAWAGAGANSNQPQHF. The CDR3 DNA reads TGTGCCTGGGCAGGTGCGGGCGCCAATAGCAATCAGCCCCAGCATTTT.

V is TRBV15 and J is TRBJ1-1, with D hard to call. Germline V gene sequence: CDR1 LNHNV, CDR2 YYDKDF (reference sequence). The CDR3 contains 15 residues. Trimming removed 5 bases at V and 2 bases at J, with 15 bases between. The CDR3 sequence: CATSGEYGGNTEAFF. DNA for the CDR3: TGTGCCACCAGCGGTGAGTACGGAGGAAACACTGAAGCTTTCTTT.

The chain recombines TRBV5-4 with TRBJ2-2, with 11 bases fitting TRBD1. The CDR3 has 14 residues. Per germline, CDR1 SGHNT and CDR2 YYREEE (reference sequence). V shed 5 bases, J shed 7 bases, and the junction held 4 bases outside the gene matches. Here the CDR3 reads CASSRTGGGGELFF. Written as DNA, the CDR3 is TGTGCCAGCAGTAGGACAGGGGGCGGCGGGGAGCTGTTTTTT. Using reference TRBV5-4 and TRBJ2-2 for the parts outside the CDR3, the full variable domain is ETGVTQSPTHLIKTRGQQVTLRCSSQSGHNTVSWYQQALGQGPQFIFQYYREEENGRGNFPPRFSGLQFPNYSSELNVNALELDDSALYLCASSRTGGGGELFFGEGSRLTVL.